One sample yielded the 26 T cell receptor beta chains listed below, sequenced in a study of beta chain features in type 1 diabetes. The entirety of the isolated RNA underwent reverse transcription, so expressed TCRB transcripts were sequenced. Sequencing used immunoSEQ multiplex PCR; TCRdb keeps in-frame clones, though not all of them. The sample holds some 180,000 clones; roughly an eighth are singletons and the top ten take about 0.66%. The sequenced material came from central memory CD4+ T cells from blood. The receptor source for this set is a woman aged 18-29 years in good health.

This sequence joins TRBV2 and TRBJ2-5; maybe TRBD1 (6 bases). Germline V gives CDR1 SNHLY, CDR2 FYNNEI. This CDR3 spans 13 amino acids. Trimming left V 6 bases short and J 3 bases short, with 11 bases between. CDR3 nucleotide sequence: TGTGCCAGCAGATGGACAGTAGAAGAGACCCAGTACTTC. Its translation: CASRWTVEETQYF.

The V and J genes are TRBV29-1 and TRBJ1-1, with a possible D match to TRBD1 (5 bases). With 4 bases removed from V and 4 bases from J, the gap between germline ends came to 13 bases. This CDR3 comprises 13 residues. Germline assignment: CDR1 SQVTM and CDR2 ANQGSEA. For the CDR3, the DNA is TGCAGCGTTGTACAAGGGGCGAGCACTGAAGCTTTCTTT. Protein product: CSVVQGASTEAFF.

This clone was recorded a few times. The chain employs TRBV4-1 and TRBJ1-1, with 11 bases that match TRBD1. Germline CDR1 MGHRA, CDR2 YSYEKL. V lost 3 bases to trimming and J lost 5 bases; unmatched junction nucleotides: 2. The CDR3 length is 14 residues. The CDR3 protein is CASSHGQGATEAFF. In nucleotides, the CDR3 is TGCGCCAGCAGCCACGGACAGGGGGCGACTGAAGCTTTCTTT.

The chain is built from TRBV5-4 and TRBJ2-6; tentatively, D is TRBD2 (6 bases). V shed 5 bases and J shed 2 bases, with 11 bases lying between them. Germline-derived CDR1 and CDR2 are SGHNT and YYREEE (reference sequence). CDR3 length: 15 amino acids. For the CDR3, the DNA is TGTGCCAGCAGTCCTACGGGGGCTGGGGCCAACGTCCTGACTTTC. This sequence encodes CASSPTGAGANVLTF.

The rearrangement uses TRBV2 and TRBJ1-1, with D unresolved. Germline-derived CDR1 and CDR2 are SNHLY and FYNNEI. The V and J ends lost 3 bases and 4 bases respectively, with 12 bases between them. The CDR3 spans 14 residues. CDR3 sequence (DNA): TGTGCCAGCAGTGACTCAACAGCGGGCACTGAAGCTTTCTTT. Translated, it gives CASSDSTAGTEAFF.

This clone was picked up a small number of times. This chain links TRBV27 with TRBJ2-1; 8 nucleotides line up with TRBD2. Per the germline V gene, CDR1 is MNHEY and CDR2 is SMNVEV (reference sequence). J lost 8 bases, V lost 6 bases, and 9 bases had no gene match. The CDR3 length is 14 residues. The chain's CDR3 is CASRASGRGDEQFF. CDR3 DNA: TGTGCCAGCAGGGCGAGCGGGAGAGGGGATGAGCAGTTCTTC.

V is TRBV29-1 and J is TRBJ2-3; 7 bases match TRBD1. This CDR3 comprises 16 residues. V lost 7 bases, J lost 5 bases, and 18 bases stayed unmatched. Germline assignment: CDR1 SQVTM and CDR2 ANQGSEA. CDR3 amino acids: CSARRPQGVRVDTQYF. As DNA, the CDR3 is TGCAGCGCCCGAAGGCCCCAGGGGGTGAGGGTAGATACGCAGTATTTT.

This clone was recorded a few times. This sequence joins TRBV7-2 and TRBJ2-5; 9 bases agree with TRBD1. Germline trimming cut 5 bases from V and 4 bases from J; bases unmatched to any gene: 5. The CDR3 length is 14 residues. Germline-derived CDR1 and CDR2 are SGHTA and FQGNSA. CDR3 loop: CASSPNRGLETQYF. The CDR3 region has the DNA TGTGCCAGCAGCCCTAACAGGGGGCTAGAGACCCAGTACTTC.

In its sample, this clone was seen a few times. The chain carries TRBV5-1 and TRBJ2-7, with D perhaps matching TRBD2 (6 bases). The CDR3 has 16 amino acids. The germline gives CDR1 SGHRS, CDR2 YFSETQ. V shed 0 bases and J shed 3 bases, with 16 bases lying between them. The CDR3 spells CASSLGPWGEGYEQYF. In DNA form, the CDR3 reads TGCGCCAGCAGCTTGGGGCCTTGGGGGGAAGGCTACGAGCAGTACTTC. The full variable domain, completed using reference TRBV5-1 and TRBJ2-7, is KAGVTQTPRYLIKTRGQQVTLSCSPISGHRSVSWYQQTPGQGLQFLFEYFSETQRNKGNFPGRFSGRQFSNSRSEMNVSTLELGDSALYLCASSLGPWGEGYEQYFGPGTRLTVT.

This clone was seen a few times. CDR3 in DNA: TGTGCCAGCTCACCACTCGACAGCTCGAACACCGGGGAGCTGTTTTTT. Protein product: CASSPLDSSNTGELFF. J is TRBJ2-2 and V is TRBV18; weak D call: TRBD1 (5 bases). The CDR3 loop spans 16 amino acids. Trimming left V 1 base short and J 0 bases short, with 9 bases between. Germline lookup yields CDR1 KGHSH and CDR2 LQKENI.

This clone was seen repeatedly, ten times or more. The V gene is TRBV29-1, the J gene TRBJ2-5; 8 bases map to TRBD2. The CDR3 has 13 amino acids. With V trimmed by 4 bases and J by 4 bases, 5 bases remained unmatched. Germline V gene data show CDR1 as SQVTM and CDR2 as ANQGSEA. The chain's CDR3 is CSVVGGVGETQYF. The CDR3 nucleotides read TGCAGCGTTGTCGGGGGGGTGGGAGAGACCCAGTACTTC. Based on the CDR3 plus reference TRBV29-1 and TRBJ2-5, the full variable domain is SAVISQKPSRDICQRGTSLTIQCQVDSQVTMMFWYRQQPGQSLTLIATANQGSEATYESGFVIDKFPISRPNLTFSTLTVSNMSPEDSSIYLCSVVGGVGETQYFGPGTRLLVL.

There are a few counts of this clone. Compared with germline, one end of the junction differs, possibly owing to a read error. The chain carries TRBV9 and TRBJ2-2; D possibly corresponds to TRBD1 (6 bases). The CDR3 runs to 16 residues. Germline V gene sequence: CDR1 SGDLS, CDR2 YYNGEE. CDR3 region: CASSETGTTNAGELFF. CDR3 coding DNA: TGTGCCAGCAGCGAGACCGGGACAACGAACGCCGGGGAGCTGTTTTTT. The whole variable domain, filled in from reference TRBV9 and TRBJ2-2, reads DSGVTQTPKHLITATGQRVTLRCSPRSGDLSVYWYQQSLDQGLQFLIQYYNGEERAKGNILERFSAQQFPDLHSELNLSSLELGDSALYFCASSETGTTNAGELFFGEGSRLTVL.

This clone was counted between two and nine times. The V gene is TRBV11-2, the J gene TRBJ2-4; possible D gene TRBD2, 6 bases. The CDR3 contains 14 residues. Trimming removed 0 bases from V and 9 bases from J, with 12 bases in between. Germline CDR1 and CDR2: SGHAT and FQNNGV. CDR3 region: CASSLDLAGGIQYF. DNA for the CDR3: TGTGCCAGCAGCTTAGACCTCGCCGGGGGCATTCAGTACTTC.

This rearrangement joins TRBV27 to TRBJ1-5; TRBD1 might be the D (5 bases). The CDR3 length is 16 residues. Trimming pared 6 bases from V and 1 base from J, leaving 16 bases between. In germline, CDR1 is MNHEY, CDR2 SMNVEV (reference sequence). The CDR3 is CASRGLGGSSNQPQHF. The CDR3 DNA sequence: TGTGCCAGCAGGGGGTTGGGGGGTTCGAGCAATCAGCCCCAGCATTTT.

V gene TRBV28 combines with J gene TRBJ2-7, with D possibly TRBD1 on 7 matching bases. Germline CDR1 and CDR2: MDHEN and SYDVKM. The ends were cut back, 5 bases at V and 4 bases at J, with 21 bases in the middle. The CDR3 has 16 amino acids. The CDR3 bases are TGTGCCAGCAGTGGTTGGGGCAGGGGGGAAAAGTACGAGCAGTACTTC. As protein: CASSGWGRGEKYEQYF.

The chain couples TRBV29-1 to TRBJ1-1; 7 bases are shared with TRBD1. Germline V gene data show CDR1 as SQVTM and CDR2 as ANQGSEA. There are 13 residues in the CDR3. The junction had 7 bases not matched to a gene; V was cut back by 7 bases and J by 2 bases. CDR3 sequence reads: CSDTGQQNTEAFF. The CDR3 DNA follows: TGCAGCGACACGGGACAGCAAAACACTGAAGCTTTCTTT. The full variable domain, with the rest looked up from reference TRBV29-1 and TRBJ1-1, is SAVISQKPSRDICQRGTSLTIQCQVDSQVTMMFWYRQQPGQSLTLIATANQGSEATYESGFVIDKFPISRPNLTFSTLTVSNMSPEDSSIYLCSDTGQQNTEAFFGQGTRLTVV.

This chain joins TRBV30 and TRBJ2-7, with D maybe TRBD2 (6 bases). Per the germline V gene, CDR1 is GTSNPN and CDR2 is SVGIG (reference sequence). Trimming took off 5 bases at V and 0 bases at J, with 14 bases between the two ends. This CDR3 is 14 amino acids long. The CDR3 is CAWAGGLGSYEQYF. The CDR3 nucleotides are TGTGCCTGGGCTGGGGGACTGGGCTCCTACGAGCAGTACTTC.

This clone showed up just a few times. The rearrangement uses TRBV10-3 and TRBJ2-1, with a tentative D call TRBD2 (6 bases). Between the trimmed V and J ends, which lost 2 bases and 6 bases, there was a span of 17 bases. Germline V gene data show CDR1 as ENHRY and CDR2 as SYGVKD. CDR3 length equals 16 residues. The CDR3 region is CAISEGGGFATNEQFF. CDR3 DNA: TGTGCCATCAGTGAGGGTGGGGGGTTTGCCACCAATGAGCAGTTCTTC.

This clone was seen a few times. V gene TRBV5-1 combines with J gene TRBJ1-2; a possible D gene is TRBD1 (5 bases). Trimming left V 0 bases short and J 7 bases short, with 10 bases between. The germline V gene encodes CDR1 SGHRS and CDR2 YFSETQ. The CDR3 has 13 residues. The CDR3 DNA is TGCGCCAGCAGCTTGGAGGGTAGGGGTGGCTACACCTTC. Protein: CASSLEGRGGYTF.

V gene TRBV2 combines with J gene TRBJ2-1; D uncertain. The germline V gene encodes CDR1 SNHLY and CDR2 FYNNEI. The CDR3 loop spans 16 amino acids. V lost 6 bases to trimming and J lost 0 bases, with 15 bases between them. The CDR3 DNA reads as TGTGCCAGCAGCGCCAGCGTACGAAGCTCCTACAATGAGCAGTTCTTC. Translation: CASSASVRSSYNEQFF.

V is TRBV10-2 and J is TRBJ2-7, with 7 bases aligning to TRBD2. CDR1 and CDR2 from the germline V gene are WSHSY and SAAADI. The CDR3 is 13 residues long. V dropped 6 bases and J dropped 6; count of bases not matched to a gene: 8. The CDR3 sequence is CASRYAGVGEQYF. CDR3 DNA: TGCGCCAGCAGATATGCGGGAGTCGGCGAGCAGTACTTC.

This clone showed up just a few times. This rearrangement joins TRBV2 to TRBJ2-2; no clear D gene. Germline V lookup: CDR1 SNHLY, CDR2 FYNNEI. V was pared by 3 bases and J by 12 bases, with 8 bases between. This CDR3 is built from 11 residues. The CDR3 nucleotides are TGTGCCAGCAGTGAGAGTAGTAAGCTGTTTTTT. Its translation: CASSESSKLFF.

The CDR3 spells CASSRDSTANEQFF. In DNA form, the CDR3 reads TGCGCCAGCAGCCGGGACTCGACTGCCAATGAGCAGTTCTTC. V usage is TRBV5-1 and J usage is TRBJ2-1, with D possibly TRBD2 on 6 matching bases. This CDR3 is 14 amino acids long. Germline-derived CDR1 and CDR2 are SGHRS and YFSETQ. V was clipped by 4 bases and J by 6 bases, with 14 bases between them.

There are a few counts of this clone. This chain joins TRBV28 and TRBJ1-5; 7 positions agree with TRBD1. V was clipped by 6 bases and J by 0 bases; unmatched bases: 5. In germline, CDR1 is MDHEN, CDR2 SYDVKM. CDR3 length equals 15 residues. CDR3: CASRKDRDSNQPQHF. CDR3 nucleotides: TGTGCCAGCAGAAAAGACAGGGATAGCAATCAGCCCCAGCATTTT. Full variable domain (missing parts from reference TRBV28 and TRBJ1-5): DVKVTQSSRYLVKRTGEKVFLECVQDMDHENMFWYRQDPGLGLRLIYFSYDVKMKEKGDIPEGYSVSREKKERFSLILESASTNQTSMYLCASRKDRDSNQPQHFGDGTRLSIL.

This clone came up a few times. V and J are TRBV7-8 and TRBJ2-5; 9 positions match TRBD2. The DNA matches TRBJ2-7 better at its end, which makes the J call doubtful. The CDR3 covers 14 residues. The germline CDR1 and CDR2 sequences are SGHVS and FQNEAQ. The CDR3 here is CASSLVAGAYEQYF. The CDR3 nucleotides read TGTGCCAGCAGCTTAGTAGCGGGAGCCTACGAGCAGTACTTC.

This clone appeared a few times. The rearrangement joins TRBV2 to TRBJ2-1; 13 nucleotides agree with TRBD2. The CDR3 is made up of 16 amino acids. Germline V CDR1 and CDR2: SNHLY, FYNNEI. J was trimmed by 10 bases and V by 8 bases; bases with no gene match: 14. The CDR3 loop reads CASHDFTGLAGREQFF. The CDR3 coding sequence is TGTGCCAGCCATGATTTCACGGGACTAGCGGGAAGGGAGCAGTTCTTC.